This record concerns one T cell receptor (beta chain) sequence. The data were obtained in a study of blood T cell repertoires in COVID-19. Study overall: Donors in the United States, Italy and Spain gave samples during acute or convalescent COVID-19. T cells, B-cell-depleted T cells, or PBMCs provided the cDNA or gDNA that served as material.

The V gene's germline CDR1 is MNHEY and CDR2 SMNVEV (reference sequence). The CDR3 length is 14 residues. With V trimmed by 6 bases and J by 2 bases, 4 bases remained unmatched. Original processing methods: For nucleated cells, counts were estimated from reference gene primer amplification. Sequencing was performed with immunoSEQ multiplex PCR; in TCRdb, only in-frame clones are kept and a portion is missing. V, J and clone size are those of that table, while D and trimming were read from the DNA. There are about 280,000 clones in the sample; 85% occur only once, and 13% lies in the top ten. The sequencing input was peripheral blood. The chain links TRBV27 to TRBJ2-7; 10 nucleotides align to TRBD2. This clonotype originated in a human donor in a cohort sampled during active COVID-19. CDR3 protein: CASRPGLATYEQYF. As DNA, the CDR3 is TGTGCCAGCAGGCCGGGACTAGCGACCTACGAGCAGTACTTC.